This TCR beta chain derives from a study of shared clonotypes between healthy human individuals. Healthy HIV-negative adults without recent acute infections or vaccinations served as donors. The V gene lost 4 bases and the J gene lost 0 bases, with 14 bases spanning the gap. The CDR3 consists of 16 residues. The germline V gene has CDR1 SGHRS and CDR2 YFSETQ. Deep-level settings were used for running the assay. Assay: immunoSEQ multiplex PCR; the TCRdb copy retains only in-frame clones and omits some. The data contain 650,000 to 800,000 clones, over 60% of them singletons. The sequenced sample consisted of memory CD4+ T cells sorted from blood. Subset given: CD45RA-negative fraction. The sequence was collected from a woman aged 25 to 39 in good health. The J gene is TRBJ2-1, the V gene TRBV5-1, with a possible D match to TRBD1 (5 bases). In DNA, the CDR3 is TGCGCCAGCAGCCACCCGGACACAGGCTCCTACAATGAGCAGTTCTTC. This sequence encodes CASSHPDTGSYNEQFF. Variable domain in full (rest from reference TRBV5-1 and TRBJ2-1): KAGVTQTPRYLIKTRGQQVTLSCSPISGHRSVSWYQQTPGQGLQFLFEYFSETQRNKGNFPGRFSGRQFSNSRSEMNVSTLELGDSALYLCASSHPDTGSYNEQFFGPGTRLTVL.